A selection of T cell receptor beta chains follows, all from one sample in a study of blood T cell repertoires in COVID-19. Sequencing was performed with immunoSEQ multiplex PCR; in TCRdb, only in-frame clones are kept and a portion is missing. The sample has roughly 350,000 clones, about 90% seen once. Sequenced: peripheral blood. These receptors all come from a woman aged 45-65 years with COVID-19, enrolled during active disease. Each CDR3 is given with its conserved first and last residue. A D gene is named only where the DNA matches it firmly. Expanded clones are given a class, and other clones once, few, many or no size at all.

size	V	D	J	CDR3	DNA
NA	TRBV15	NA	TRBJ1-1	CATSGGLRRVTEAFF	TGTGCCACCAGCGGAGGCCTAAGGCGGGTCACTGAAGCTTTCTTT
NA	TRBV19	TRBD2	TRBJ2-1	CASTRTSGYNEQFF	TGTGCCAGCACCCGGACTAGCGGATACAATGAGCAGTTCTTC
NA	TRBV24-1	NA	TRBJ2-1	CATSDPRGREEYNEQFF	TGTGCCACCAGTGATCCCCGTGGCAGGGAGGAATACAATGAGCAGTTCTTC
NA	TRBV5-1	TRBD1	TRBJ1-1	CASSLTGATEAFF	TGCGCCAGCAGCCTGACAGGGGCCACTGAAGCTTTCTTT
NA	TRBV9	TRBD1	TRBJ1-1	CASSVYRGNTEAFF	TGTGCCAGCAGCGTGTACAGGGGGAACACTGAAGCTTTCTTT
NA	TRBV10-2	NA	TRBJ2-1	CASSESLANEQFF	TGCGCCAGCAGTGAGTCCCTAGCGAATGAGCAGTTCTTC
few	TRBV19	NA	TRBJ1-5	CASSRGQRDSNQPQHF	TGTGCCAGTAGCCGCGGACAGCGAGATAGCAATCAGCCCCAGCATTTT
NA	TRBV10-3	NA	TRBJ1-1	CAISESNGQSNTEAFF	TGTGCCATCAGTGAGTCGAATGGACAGTCGAACACTGAAGCTTTCTTT
NA	TRBV20-1	TRBD2	TRBJ2-1	CSASYPAGGPYNEQFF	TGCAGTGCTAGTTACCCAGCGGGAGGGCCCTACAATGAGCAGTTCTTC
NA	TRBV19	TRBD1	TRBJ2-1	CASTYFQGARAEQFF	TGTGCCAGTACTTATTTCCAGGGGGCGCGAGCTGAGCAGTTCTTC
once	TRBV5-6	NA	TRBJ2-7	CASSLYWTEGYEQYF	TGTGCCAGCAGCTTGTACTGGACAGAGGGCTACGAGCAGTACTTC
few	TRBV30	NA	TRBJ2-1	CAWSPWSSYNEQFF	TGTGCCTGGAGTCCCTGGAGCTCCTACAATGAGCAGTTCTTC
NA	TRBV7-9	NA	TRBJ1-6	CASSRQESSYNSPLHF	TGTGCCAGCAGCAGACAGGAGAGCTCCTATAATTCACCCCTCCACTTT
NA	TRBV19	TRBD2	TRBJ2-2	CASTLGGTGIGELFF	TGTGCCAGTACCTTGGGGGGGACGGGGATCGGGGAGCTGTTTTTT
NA	TRBV5-1	TRBD1	TRBJ1-2	CASSLTGEYYGYTF	TGCGCCAGCAGCTTGACAGGGGAATACTATGGCTACACCTTC
NA	TRBV11-3	NA	TRBJ1-2	CASSLWRADGYTF	TGTGCCAGCAGCTTATGGAGGGCCGATGGCTACACCTTC
NA	TRBV20-1	TRBD2	TRBJ2-1	CSAIDGTSGINLGNEQFF	TGCAGTGCTATTGACGGGACTAGCGGGATTAACTTGGGTAATGAGCAGTTCTTC
NA	TRBV19	TRBD1	TRBJ1-1	CASSFPTGGDTEAFF	TGTGCCAGTAGTTTCCCGACAGGGGGGGACACTGAAGCTTTCTTT
few	TRBV10-3	NA	TRBJ1-2	CAISGRGKDGYTF	TGTGCCATCAGTGGAAGGGGAAAGGATGGCTACACCTTC
NA	TRBV3-1/TRBV3-2	TRBD1	TRBJ1-1	CASSPRQGARAFF	TGTGCCAGCAGCCCAAGACAGGGGGCGCGAGCTTTCTTT
NA	TRBV30	TRBD2	TRBJ2-1	CACSNLAGGLNEQFF	TGTGCCTGCTCGAATTTAGCGGGAGGGCTCAATGAGCAGTTCTTC
NA	TRBV12-5	NA	TRBJ1-5	CASGEAGRNQPQHF	TGTGCTAGTGGGGAGGCCGGGCGCAATCAGCCCCAGCATTTT
once	TRBV19	TRBD1	TRBJ2-1	CASSSRDREQFF	TGTGCCAGTAGTTCCCGGGACAGGGAGCAGTTCTTC
NA	TRBV18	NA	TRBJ2-6	CASSPRAPMGSSGANVLTF	TGTGCCAGCTCACCTCGTGCTCCAATGGGGAGCTCTGGGGCCAACGTCCTGACTTTC
NA	TRBV10-1	NA	TRBJ2-2	CASSETVPPGELFF	TGCGCCAGCAGTGAGACGGTCCCCCCCGGGGAGCTGTTTTTT
NA	TRBV30	TRBD2	TRBJ2-5	CAWRPGLAGAQETQYF	TGTGCCTGGAGGCCGGGGCTAGCGGGAGCCCAAGAGACCCAGTACTTC
NA	TRBV29-1	TRBD1	TRBJ2-2	CSVEAGGEIGELFF	TGCAGCGTGGAGGCAGGGGGCGAAATCGGGGAGCTGTTTTTT
NA	TRBV5-4	NA	TRBJ2-1	CASSFGTSYNEQFF	TGTGCCAGCAGCTTTGGGACTTCGTACAATGAGCAGTTCTTC
NA	TRBV12-3/TRBV12-4	NA	TRBJ2-1	CATRTDYNEQFF	TGTGCCACTCGTACAGACTACAATGAGCAGTTCTTC
NA	TRBV19	NA	TRBJ2-1	CASSIVARQEQFF	TGTGCCAGTAGTATTGTTGCCAGACAGGAGCAGTTCTTC
few	TRBV5-4	TRBD1	TRBJ2-1	CASSFGTGGRYNEQFF	TGTGCCAGCAGCTTCGGGACAGGGGGCCGCTACAATGAGCAGTTCTTC
NA	TRBV7-2	TRBD2	TRBJ2-1	CASRGGLAGGDEQFF	TGTGCCAGCAGGGGTGGACTAGCGGGAGGGGATGAGCAGTTCTTC
NA	TRBV4-3	TRBD1	TRBJ1-2	CASSQFTGQGADGYTF	TGCGCCAGCAGCCAATTTACGGGACAGGGGGCGGATGGCTACACCTTC
NA	TRBV2	NA	TRBJ2-7	CASSERVGSYEQYF	TGTGCCAGCAGTGAGCGGGTCGGTTCCTACGAGCAGTACTTC
NA	TRBV10-2	NA	TRBJ2-1	CASSEPGLTYNEQFF	TGCGCCAGCAGTGAGCCGGGACTTACCTACAATGAGCAGTTCTTC
NA	TRBV18	TRBD2	TRBJ2-3	CASSPRGGSPPTDTQYF	TGTGCCAGCTCACCCCGGGGGGGGTCCCCTCCCACAGATACGCAGTATTTT
few	TRBV5-1	TRBD2	TRBJ2-7	CASSPGLAGGSYEQYF	TGCGCCAGCAGCCCGGGACTAGCGGGAGGCTCCTACGAGCAGTACTTC
NA	TRBV5-1	TRBD2	TRBJ2-2	CASSFRLAGDTGELFF	TGCGCCAGCAGCTTTAGACTAGCGGGAGACACCGGGGAGCTGTTTTTT
few	TRBV2	TRBD1	TRBJ1-5	CASRGDRGNQPQHF	TGTGCCAGCAGAGGGGACAGGGGCAATCAGCCCCAGCATTTT
NA	TRBV6-5	TRBD2	TRBJ2-3	CATLVTSGRRDTQYF	TGTGCCACTCTAGTTACTAGCGGGAGACGGGATACGCAGTATTTT
NA	TRBV19	NA	TRBJ1-1	CASIHTGSTEAFF	TGTGCCAGTATACACACAGGGTCCACTGAAGCTTTCTTT
NA	TRBV7-2	TRBD1	TRBJ1-1	CASSGPTGVNTEAFF	TGTGCCAGCAGCGGTCCGACAGGGGTGAACACTGAAGCTTTCTTT
NA	TRBV4-1	NA	TRBJ2-5	CASSQFTGQMETQYF	TGCGCCAGCAGCCAATTTACAGGACAGATGGAGACCCAGTACTTC
NA	TRBV27	TRBD2	TRBJ2-3	CASSPLAGLDTDTQYF	TGTGCCAGCAGTCCTCTAGCGGGCCTTGACACAGATACGCAGTATTTT
NA	TRBV15	NA	TRBJ2-1	CATSRDRRNEQFF	TGTGCCACCAGCAGAGATAGGAGGAATGAGCAGTTCTTC
NA	TRBV30	NA	TRBJ2-7	CAWRDTGSGEQYF	TGTGCCTGGAGGGACACAGGGTCTGGCGAGCAGTACTTC
NA	TRBV11-2	TRBD1	TRBJ2-2	CASSLTDRAGTGELFF	TGTGCCAGCAGCTTAACCGACAGGGCTGGGACCGGGGAGCTGTTTTTT
NA	TRBV9	NA	TRBJ2-5	CASSVGRDRYPYQETQYF	TGTGCCAGCAGCGTAGGGCGGGACCGATACCCGTACCAAGAGACCCAGTACTTC
NA	TRBV4-2	TRBD2	TRBJ2-7	CASSPPGERGTYEQYF	TGTGCCAGCAGCCCTCCGGGGGAGCGGGGAACCTACGAGCAGTACTTC
NA	TRBV3-1/TRBV3-2	NA	TRBJ2-5	CASSQPRSTSRSQETQYF	TGTGCCAGCAGCCAACCGAGGTCTACAAGCCGTTCCCAAGAGACCCAGTACTTC
NA	TRBV5-1	TRBD2	TRBJ2-6	CASSYSSGRAGANVLTF	TGCGCCAGCAGCTACTCTAGCGGGAGGGCTGGGGCCAACGTCCTGACTTTC
NA	TRBV30	NA	TRBJ2-5	CAWSVGGTETQYF	TGTGCCTGGAGTGTGGGGGGTACTGAGACCCAGTACTTC
once	TRBV7-9	NA	TRBJ2-1	CASSPTAGRYNEQFF	TGTGCCAGCAGCCCCACGGCGGGGCGGTACAATGAGCAGTTCTTC
NA	TRBV6-2/TRBV6-3	TRBD1	TRBJ1-2	CASSMGQMSGYTF	TGTGCCAGCAGCATGGGACAGATGAGTGGCTACACCTTC
NA	TRBV7-7	NA	TRBJ2-2	CASSLGTANTGELFF	TGTGCCAGCAGCTTAGGGACAGCGAACACCGGGGAGCTGTTTTTT
NA	TRBV11-2	NA	TRBJ1-1	CASSLTREAFF	TGTGCCAGCAGCCTGACAAGGGAAGCTTTCTTT
NA	TRBV3-1/TRBV3-2	NA	TRBJ2-6	CASSLPRSGANVLTF	TGTGCCAGCAGCCTCCCCCGCTCTGGGGCCAACGTCCTGACTTTC
NA	TRBV4-2	NA	TRBJ2-7	CASSPRSRDRGYEQYF	TGTGCCAGCAGCCCCCGCTCCCGAGACCGCGGATACGAGCAGTACTTC
once	TRBV12-3/TRBV12-4	NA	TRBJ2-3	CASSSNWRDTQYF	TGTGCCAGCAGTTCCAACTGGAGAGATACGCAGTATTTT